Following are 27 T cell receptor beta chains from one sample sequenced in a study of T cell responses to AZD1222 COVID-19 vaccine. Here immunoSEQ multiplex PCR was the method, and the copy in TCRdb shows in-frame clones only, minus some. The sample carries approximately 150,000 clones, around 94% recorded once. Sequenced material: peripheral blood, taken 28 days after the second AZD1222 dose. The receptors come from an adult who received the AZD1222 COVID-19 vaccine.

The gene calls are TRBV30 and TRBJ1-5; TRBD1 is a possible D gene (5 bases). V dropped 1 base and J dropped 4 bases, with 11 bases sitting between them. The CDR3 contains 14 residues. Germline V gene data show CDR1 as GTSNPN and CDR2 as SVGIG (reference sequence). The CDR3 reads CAWSGGTTNQPQHF. CDR3 DNA sequence: TGTGCCTGGAGTGGGGGGACCACAAATCAGCCCCAGCATTTT.

The chain links TRBV11-2 to TRBJ1-2, with TRBD1 matching 7 bases. Germline V gene data show CDR1 as SGHAT and CDR2 as FQNNGV. With 10 bases clipped from V and 4 bases from J, the junction kept 18 bases outside the gene matches. This CDR3 region has 16 residues. This CDR3 is CATRLNIGGQPYGYTF. The DNA for the CDR3 is TGTGCCACCAGGTTGAATATCGGGGGACAGCCCTATGGCTACACCTTC.

The genes are TRBV5-1 and TRBJ2-1, with TRBD2 matching over 9 bases. The CDR3 has 14 residues. CDR1 SGHRS and CDR2 YFSETQ come from the germline V gene. The V and J ends lost 7 bases and 7 bases, in that order; junction bases with no gene match: 9. The CDR3 nucleotides are TGCGCCAGCTACCCCGGGACTAGCTTGAATGAGCAGTTCTTC. Its translation is CASYPGTSLNEQFF.

This clone has only one observation. The chain employs TRBV11-2 and TRBJ2-1, with D uncertain. V was shortened by 5 bases and J by 0 bases, with 14 bases between the two germline ends. Germline V CDR1 and CDR2: SGHAT, FQNNGV. The CDR3 extends over 16 amino acids. Written as DNA, the CDR3 is TGTGCCAGCAGCCTTAGGGTTTCTAGCTCCTACAATGAGCAGTTCTTC. Protein sequence: CASSLRVSSSYNEQFF.

The chain carries TRBV7-6 and TRBJ2-7, with 12 bases that match TRBD2. J was trimmed by 2 bases and V by 1 base; bases with no gene match: 9. The CDR3 is 18 residues long. Germline values: CDR1 SGHVS, CDR2 FNYEAQ. The CDR3 loop reads CASSLGLAGEGWAYEQYF. CDR3 DNA: TGTGCCAGCAGCTTAGGACTAGCGGGAGAGGGTTGGGCCTACGAGCAGTACTTC.

The CDR3 loop reads CASSLTWSGTNTGELFF. DNA of the CDR3: TGTGCCAGCAGCTTAACTTGGTCAGGCACGAACACCGGGGAGCTGTTTTTT. The rearrangement links TRBV7-2 to TRBJ2-2; no reliable D call. V lost 2 bases and J 0 bases, leaving 13 bases between the germline ends. The CDR3 spans 17 residues. Germline CDR1 and CDR2: SGHTA and FQGNSA.

This chain joins TRBV5-1 and TRBJ2-3; 7 bases align to TRBD2. Germline values: CDR1 SGHRS, CDR2 YFSETQ. This CDR3 has 16 residues. Trimming removed 4 bases from V and 0 bases from J; junction bases left unmatched: 8. The CDR3 sequence is CASSPAGLPSTDTQYF. The CDR3 region has the DNA TGCGCCAGCAGCCCCGCGGGACTACCGAGCACAGATACGCAGTATTTT. Together with reference TRBV5-1 and TRBJ2-3, the CDR3 gives the full variable domain: KAGVTQTPRYLIKTRGQQVTLSCSPISGHRSVSWYQQTPGQGLQFLFEYFSETQRNKGNFPGRFSGRQFSNSRSEMNVSTLELGDSALYLCASSPAGLPSTDTQYFGPGTRLTVL.

This chain connects TRBV6-1 to TRBJ1-1; D not certain. CDR3 size: 13 residues. Germline CDR1 and CDR2: MNHNS and SASEGT. Trimming pared 0 bases from V and 5 bases from J, leaving 7 bases between. The CDR3 DNA follows: TGTGCCAGCAGTGAAGCGATAGGGACTGAAGCTTTCTTT. It specifies CASSEAIGTEAFF.

This chain uses TRBV2 with TRBJ2-1; D is unclear. Germline CDR1 reads SNHLY; CDR2 reads FYNNEI. The CDR3 runs to 14 residues. Deletions cut 8 bases from V and 2 bases from J, with 13 bases between. CDR3 amino acids: CASLIPGPYNEQFF. CDR3 nucleotide sequence: TGTGCCAGCCTTATTCCTGGACCCTACAATGAGCAGTTCTTC.

CDR3 sequence: CASSLDDTPGPRYRYEQFF. In DNA, the CDR3 is TGCGCCAGCAGCTTGGATGATACTCCGGGACCCCGATATAGGTATGAGCAGTTCTTC. The V and J genes are TRBV5-1 and TRBJ2-1; D possibly matches TRBD1 or TRBD2 (5 bases each). The CDR3 totals 19 residues. From germline, CDR1 is SGHRS and CDR2 YFSETQ. The V end lost 0 bases, the J end lost 8 bases, and 27 bases lay between the germline ends.

The V gene is TRBV28, the J gene TRBJ1-5; no definite D call. The V gene's germline CDR1 is MDHEN and CDR2 SYDVKM. V lost 10 bases, J lost 0 bases, and 16 bases lay in between. The CDR3 covers 15 residues. CDR3 sequence (DNA): TGTGCCACCCACTCGGGCTGGGGTAGCAATCAGCCCCAGCATTTT. Translation: CATHSGWGSNQPQHF.

The rearrangement links TRBV21-1 to TRBJ2-3; the tabulated D call, TRBD2, remains unverified against the DNA. TRBV21-1 is labeled a pseudogene. The length of the CDR3 is 16 residues. CDR3 DNA: TGTGCCAGCAGCTTGCGGGTCGGGAGAGCTGCAGATACGCAGTATTTT. Translating it yields CASSLRVGRAADTQYF.

The chain combines TRBV2 with TRBJ2-1, with unresolved D. The CDR3 covers 15 residues. From germline, CDR1 is SNHLY and CDR2 FYNNEI. The germline V and J ends were trimmed by 7 bases and 10 bases, with 23 bases remaining between them. The CDR3 DNA follows: TGTGCCAGCACTGAGTTGCCCCCTTCTGACGGCGAGCAGTTCTTC. Protein sequence: CASTELPPSDGEQFF.

The chain has TRBV9 and TRBJ2-6; D remains ambiguous. The CDR3 runs 15 residues. Germline V CDR1 and CDR2: SGDLS, YYNGEE. V lost 0 bases, J lost 0 bases, and 4 bases lay in between. This CDR3 is CASSVVPSGANVLTF. DNA for the CDR3: TGTGCCAGCAGCGTAGTTCCCTCTGGGGCCAACGTCCTGACTTTC.

This chain joins TRBV3-1 (or the pseudogene TRBV3-2) and TRBJ2-5; a weak D match, TRBD2 (5 bases). Between the trimmed V and J ends, which lost 4 bases and 4 bases, there was a span of 13 bases. This CDR3 comprises 14 residues. Germline assignment: CDR1 LGHDT and CDR2 YNNKEL (reference sequence). CDR3 amino acids: CASSLYRGLETQYF. CDR3 DNA sequence: TGTGCCAGCAGCCTTTATCGGGGTTTAGAGACCCAGTACTTC.

In DNA form, the CDR3 reads TGTGCCAGTCTTGTAGGAAATCAGCCCCAGCATTTT. Its translation: CASLVGNQPQHF. V and J are TRBV21-1 and TRBJ1-5. TRBV21-1 is an annotated pseudogene. The length of the CDR3 is 12 residues.

The genes are TRBV27 and TRBJ1-5, with D perhaps TRBD1 (6 bases). CDR1 MNHEY and CDR2 SMNVEV come from the germline V gene (reference sequence). Trimming removed 4 bases at V and 7 bases at J, with 20 bases between. CDR3 length: 16 amino acids. Here the CDR3 DNA reads TGTGCCAGCAGTTCCTTATTACAGGGTCGGGCCCAGCCCCAGCATTTT. This codes for CASSSLLQGRAQPQHF.

This clone was observed a few times. The J gene is TRBJ1-2, the V gene TRBV5-6, with TRBD1 matching 11 bases. This CDR3 region has 14 residues. Germline CDR1 reads SGHDT; CDR2 reads YYEEEE. J gave up 6 bases and V 2 bases, and 3 bases lay outside the gene matches. CDR3 in amino acids: CASSFGTGGHGYTF. CDR3 nucleotides: TGTGCCAGCAGCTTTGGGACAGGGGGACATGGCTACACCTTC.

The chain uses TRBV5-1 and TRBJ2-7; the match to TRBD1 covers 9 bases. CDR1 SGHRS and CDR2 YFSETQ come from the germline V gene. V shed 5 bases, J shed 4 bases, and the junction held 10 bases outside the gene matches. This CDR3 region has 15 residues. The chain's CDR3 is CASRQSGTGTYEQYF. The CDR3 DNA sequence: TGCGCCAGCAGGCAATCCGGGACAGGGACGTACGAGCAGTACTTC.

The V call is TRBV28, the J call TRBJ2-7; TRBD2 matches 8 bases. The germline gives CDR1 MDHEN, CDR2 SYDVKM. The CDR3 has 16 amino acids. Germline trimming cut 2 bases from V and 1 base from J; bases unmatched to any gene: 7. CDR3 DNA sequence: TGTGCCAGCAGTTTACGGGGGGGAGGGAGATCCTACGAGCAGTACTTC. This codes for CASSLRGGGRSYEQYF.

The chain couples TRBV6-5 to TRBJ1-1; no clear D gene. The CDR3 runs 13 residues. Looked up from germline, CDR1 is MNHEY and CDR2 is SVGAGI. The V end was cut by 6 bases, the J end by 0 bases, with 8 bases between. DNA of the CDR3: TGTGCCAGCAGCCGCGGGGTGAACACTGAAGCTTTCTTT. This encodes CASSRGVNTEAFF.

In this sample, this clone turned up once. This chain connects TRBV3-1 (or the pseudogene TRBV3-2) to TRBJ2-2; no clear D. CDR3 length: 14 residues. Looked up from germline, CDR1 is LGHDT and CDR2 is YNNKEL (reference sequence). Trimming removed 5 bases from V and 7 bases from J, with 14 bases in between. CDR3 nucleotide sequence: TGTGCCAGCAGCTATGACTCGACTTACGGGGAGCTGTTTTTT. Protein product: CASSYDSTYGELFF.

The chain couples TRBV7-9 to TRBJ2-7, with 7 bases matching TRBD1. The trim removed 0 bases at V and 13 bases at J, leaving 9 bases unmatched. The CDR3 runs 13 residues. Germline assignment: CDR1 SEHNR and CDR2 FQNEAQ (reference sequence). CDR3 DNA sequence: TGTGCCAGCAGCTTAGCAGAGGGGGCGCGAGACTACTTC. Amino acid sequence: CASSLAEGARDYF.

In DNA, the CDR3 is TGTGCCAGCAGCTTAGCAGGGAGGTACAATGAGCAGTTCTTC. Encoded protein: CASSLAGRYNEQFF. The chain recombines TRBV7-9 with TRBJ2-1; tentatively, D is TRBD2 (6 bases). Trimming took off 0 bases at V and 4 bases at J, with 7 bases between the two ends. Germline CDR1 SEHNR, CDR2 FQNEAQ (reference sequence). This CDR3 has 14 residues.

The chain employs TRBV10-1 and TRBJ2-1, with a weak D call TRBD2 (6 bases). Germline V lookup: CDR1 WNHNN, CDR2 SYGVQD (reference sequence). CDR3 length: 15 residues. The V gene lost 2 bases and the J gene lost 9 bases, with 17 bases spanning the gap. This chain's CDR3 is CASSERAGRLSEQFF. In DNA form, the CDR3 reads TGCGCCAGCAGTGAGCGGGCGGGACGTTTAAGTGAGCAGTTCTTC.

The rearrangement joins TRBV9 to TRBJ1-2; a possible D gene is TRBD1 (6 bases). The CDR3 runs 12 residues. Looked up from germline, CDR1 is SGDLS and CDR2 is YYNGEE. V was cut by 1 base and J by 6 bases, with 7 bases left in between. The CDR3: CASSVTGNGYTF. The CDR3 nucleotides read TGTGCCAGCAGCGTAACAGGGAATGGCTACACCTTC.

This clone was counted once. This chain uses TRBV28 with TRBJ2-7; 8 bases align to TRBD1. V shed 1 base and J 4 bases; nucleotides not matched to a gene: 3. The CDR3 spans 14 residues. The germline V gene has CDR1 MDHEN and CDR2 SYDVKM. CDR3 protein: CASSLSGQGYEQYF. The CDR3 DNA follows: TGTGCCAGCAGTTTATCCGGACAGGGATACGAGCAGTACTTC.